These 8 T cell receptor beta chains share one sample of origin, sequenced in a study of spatial heterogeneity in lung cancer. The time point denotes: sample taken at primary tumor resection. Each CDR3 protein gets one entry after TCRdb re-called the 5' RACE reads with MiXCR. This table has roughly 79,000 distinct CDR3 sequences, around 7.8% appearing once. The sequencing here drew on PBMCs, taken at surgery. These TCRs come from a male donor with early-stage non-small cell lung cancer.

This clonotype was observed at least ten times. The genes are TRBV20-1 and TRBJ2-5; D possibly corresponds to TRBD1 (5 bases). The CDR3 has 13 residues. CDR1 is DFQATT and CDR2 is SNEGSKA in the germline V gene (reference sequence). V was clipped by 3 bases and J by 1 base, with 9 bases between them. DNA for the CDR3: TGCAGTGCTAGCAGGGATACCCAAGAGACCCAGTACTTC. Encoded protein: CSASRDTQETQYF.

The chain couples TRBV20-1 to TRBJ1-5; 7 bases fit TRBD1. The CDR3 spans 13 residues. V trimming: 6 bases; J trimming: 3 bases; junction bases outside the gene matches: 5. Germline V gives CDR1 DFQATT, CDR2 SNEGSKA (reference sequence). DNA of the CDR3: TGCAGTGCGTCAACAGGGGACAATCAGCCCCAGCATTTT. This gives the protein CSASTGDNQPQHF.

This clonotype was recorded at least ten times. The genes are TRBV6-2 or TRBV6-3 and TRBJ2-7, with 7 bases aligning to TRBD2. The ends lost 5 bases at V and 4 bases at J; junction bases unmatched: 5. The CDR3 sequence is 13 residues long. The germline gives CDR1 MNHEY, CDR2 SVGEGT. Here the CDR3 DNA reads TGTGCCAGCAGTCTAGCGGCTCCTTACGAGCAGTACTTC. Protein sequence: CASSLAAPYEQYF.

This chain uses TRBV30 with TRBJ1-1; unclear D gene. CDR1 is GTSNPN and CDR2 is SVGIG in the germline V gene (reference sequence). V shed 1 base and J shed 2 bases, with 8 bases lying between them. CDR3 length equals 13 residues. The CDR3 DNA is TGTGCCTGGAGTGCCCAGATTAACACTGAAGCTTTCTTT. It encodes CAWSAQINTEAFF.

The V gene is TRBV19, the J gene TRBJ1-5, with 7 bases that match TRBD1. The V gene's germline CDR1 is LNHDA and CDR2 SQIVND (reference sequence). The junction had 8 bases not matched to a gene; V was cut back by 5 bases and J by 7 bases. This CDR3 is built from 14 residues. The CDR3 here is CASSVQGPSQPQHF. CDR3 nucleotides: TGTGCCAGTAGTGTACAGGGGCCCTCCCAGCCCCAGCATTTT. The variable domain in full, completed from reference TRBV19 and TRBJ1-5, reads DGGITQSPKYLFRKEGQNVTLSCEQNLNHDAMYWYRQDPGQGLRLIYYSQIVNDFQKGDIAEGYSVSREKKESFPLTVTSAQKNPTAFYLCASSVQGPSQPQHFGDGTRLSIL.

The V and J genes are TRBV20-1 and TRBJ1-3, with D perhaps TRBD1 (5 bases). Germline assignment: CDR1 DFQATT and CDR2 SNEGSKA (reference sequence). The CDR3 has 16 residues. The V gene lost 1 base and the J gene lost 0 bases, with 13 bases spanning the gap. DNA of the CDR3: TGCAGTGCTAGAGCCCAGGGAATAGGCTCTGGAAACACCATATATTTT. Its protein product is CSARAQGIGSGNTIYF.

The sample holds many counts of this clonotype. The rearrangement links TRBV24-1 to TRBJ2-2, with TRBD2 matching over 9 bases. The CDR3 sequence is 16 residues long. The germline CDR1 and CDR2 sequences are KGHDR and SFDVKD. V gave up 5 bases and J gave up 4 bases; unmatched junction bases: 7. CDR3 sequence (DNA): TGTGCCACCAGTGGTGGTAGCGGGAGTAGCACCGGGGAGCTGTTTTTT. Translation gives CATSGGSGSSTGELFF.

There are a few counts of this clonotype. The chain joins TRBV11-2 to TRBJ1-4; the D is unclear. Trimming cost V 0 bases and J 4 bases, with 9 bases left between them. The CDR3 contains 15 residues. The germline V gene has CDR1 SGHAT and CDR2 FQNNGV. The CDR3 sequence: CASSLEWSGNEKLFF. The CDR3 DNA is TGTGCCAGCAGCTTAGAGTGGAGCGGTAATGAAAAACTGTTTTTT. Combining the CDR3 with reference TRBV11-2 and TRBJ1-4 gives the whole variable domain EAGVAQSPRYKIIEKRQSVAFWCNPISGHATLYWYQQILGQGPKLLIQFQNNGVVDDSQLPKDRFSAERLKGVDSTLKIQPAKLEDSAVYLCASSLEWSGNEKLFFGSGTQLSVL.